A selection of T cell receptor beta chains follows, all from one sample in a study of shared clonotypes between healthy human individuals. Assay: immunoSEQ multiplex PCR; the TCRdb copy retains only in-frame clones and omits some. This sample has more than 450,000 clones, with around 74% found just once. The material sequenced was PBMCs. All receptors come from a woman aged 40 to 50 in good health. Some clones in this sample may be carry-over from other donors' samples. Both conserved end residues are part of each CDR3. The D gene is left open where the match is weak. Rows may omit the clone size; those that give it use once, few, many or a size class.

.	17	.	TRBV18	TRBJ2-6	CASSLQGRGSGANVLTF	TGTGCCAGCTCACTTCAGGGAAGGGGTTCTGGGGCCAACGTCCTGACTTTC
.	12	.	TRBV7-2	TRBJ2-7	CASSVDHYEQYF	TGTGCCAGCAGCGTAGACCACTACGAGCAGTACTTC
.	14	.	TRBV29-1	TRBJ1-1	CSVEPRVGGPEAFF	TGCAGCGTTGAGCCCCGGGTGGGGGGACCTGAAGCTTTCTTT
TRBD2	14	.	TRBV30	TRBJ2-2	CASSRTRNTGELFF	TGTGCCTCCTCCCGGACTAGGAACACCGGGGAGCTGTTTTTT
.	15	.	TRBV5-1	TRBJ2-1	CASSPRTSSYNEQFF	TGCGCCAGCAGCCCTCGGACGAGCTCCTACAATGAGCAGTTCTTC
.	12	.	TRBV6-6	TRBJ1-5	CASGRHNQPQHF	TGTGCCAGCGGAAGGCACAATCAGCCCCAGCATTTT
.	16	.	TRBV7-8	TRBJ2-5	CASTLHSISHQETQYF	TGTGCCAGCACCTTACACAGTATTTCCCACCAAGAGACCCAGTACTTC
TRBD2	15	.	TRBV27	TRBJ2-5	CASSLVGTIQETQYF	TGTGCCAGCAGTCTGGTCGGGACTATCCAAGAGACCCAGTACTTC
.	13	.	TRBV28	TRBJ2-5	CASCGGSQETQYF	TGTGCCAGCTGTGGGGGGTCACAAGAGACCCAGTACTTC
.	16	.	TRBV21-1	TRBJ2-5	CATPSTGRGELETQYF	TGTGCCACCCCTTCTACGGGGCGGGGGGAGCTGGAGACCCAGTACTTC
.	14	.	TRBV19	TRBJ1-4	CASMGPRSSEKLSF	TGTGCCAGTATGGGGCCCCGGAGCTCAGAAAAACTGTCTTTT
TRBD1	14	many	TRBV6-5	TRBJ1-6	CASRDRQGSSPLHF	TGTGCCAGCAGAGATCGACAGGGAAGCTCACCCCTCCACTTT
.	12	.	TRBV19	TRBJ1-5	CASAMPHQPQHF	TGTGCCAGTGCGATGCCCCATCAGCCCCAGCATTTT
.	11	few	TRBV28	TRBJ2-5	CASRGALEQYF	TGTGCCAGCCGGGGGGCGTTAGAGCAGTACTTC
.	15	.	TRBV19	TRBJ2-2	CASSFLERNTGELFF	TGTGCCAGTAGTTTTCTTGAGCGAAACACCGGGGAGCTGTTTTTT
.	15	.	TRBV4-2	TRBJ2-2	CASSRDVTNTGELFF	TGTGCCAGCAGCCGGGACGTGACGAACACCGGGGAGCTGTTTTTT
.	14	.	TRBV2	TRBJ2-1	CASTQRSSYNEQFF	TGTGCCAGCACGCAGCGTAGCTCCTACAATGAGCAGTTCTTC
.	14	.	TRBV7-2	TRBJ1-3	CASSLYRTGNTIYF	TGTGCCAGCAGCTTATATCGCACTGGAAACACCATATATTTT
TRBD1	15	.	TRBV4-1	TRBJ2-7	CASSPWDSLRYEQYF	TGCGCCAGCAGCCCCTGGGACAGCCTGCGCTACGAGCAGTACTTC
TRBD2	14	.	TRBV9	TRBJ2-7	CASSEGLAGVGQYF	TGTGCCAGCAGCGAGGGACTAGCGGGAGTAGGACAGTACTTC
.	14	.	TRBV28	TRBJ1-5	CASSFLGVNQPQHF	TGTGCCAGCAGTTTTCTAGGGGTCAATCAGCCCCAGCATTTT
TRBD1	15	.	TRBV5-1	TRBJ1-2	CASTIGAGGSYGYTF	TGCGCCAGCACAATCGGGGCAGGGGGCAGCTATGGCTACACCTTC
.	13	.	TRBV28	TRBJ2-7	CASSPRGSYEQYF	TGTGCCAGCAGTCCAAGGGGATCCTACGAGCAGTACTTC
.	13	few	TRBV12-5	TRBJ1-2	CASGEGFGYGYTF	TGTGCTAGTGGCGAGGGGTTCGGCTATGGCTACACCTTC
.	13	.	TRBV28	TRBJ1-6	CASSSPPRAASHF	TGTGCCAGCAGTTCCCCCCCCAGGGCGGCTAGCCACTTT
.	14	few	TRBV7-2	TRBJ1-2	CASSLGIGAYGYTF	TGTGCCAGCAGCTTAGGTATAGGCGCCTATGGCTACACCTTC
.	14	.	TRBV10-1	TRBJ1-4	CASSESTGNEKLFF	TGCGCCAGCAGTGAGTCAACAGGGAATGAAAAACTGTTTTTT
TRBD2	14	.	TRBV19	TRBJ2-7	CASKAVAGGYEQYF	TGTGCCAGTAAGGCGGTAGCGGGGGGCTACGAGCAGTACTTC
.	18	.	TRBV14	TRBJ2-1	CASSQLSPPDGAGNEQFF	TGTGCCAGCAGCCAACTTTCCCCTCCCGACGGAGCAGGAAATGAGCAGTTCTTC
.	16	.	TRBV11-2	TRBJ2-3	CASSLARGSSTDTQYF	TGTGCCAGCAGCTTAGCGCGCGGGTCTAGCACAGATACGCAGTATTTT
.	15	many	TRBV12-2	TRBJ2-5	CASRLRLAGGETQYF	TGTGCAAGTCGCCTACGACTAGCGGGAGGAGAGACCCAGTACTTC
TRBD2	16	.	TRBV15	TRBJ2-1	CATSRDLAGGKNEQFF	TGTGCCACCAGCAGAGACCTAGCGGGAGGGAAGAATGAGCAGTTCTTC
TRBD1	16	.	TRBV4-1	TRBJ1-4	CASSRPGTGAREKLFF	TGCGCCAGCAGCCGCCCCGGGACAGGGGCCCGTGAAAAACTGTTTTTT
TRBD2	14	.	TRBV7-2	TRBJ2-7	CASRLAGDYERQYF	TGTGCCAGCCGATTAGCGGGAGACTACGAGCGGCAGTACTTC
.	13	few	TRBV9	TRBJ1-1	CASSVGPNTEAFF	TGTGCCAGCAGCGTTGGCCCGAACACTGAAGCTTTCTTT
.	14	.	TRBV28	TRBJ2-7	CASSADREGYEQYF	TGTGCCAGCAGTGCGGACAGGGAGGGATACGAGCAGTACTTC
.	16	.	TRBV27	TRBJ1-5	CASSPLTGLSNQPQHF	TGTGCCAGCAGTCCATTAACGGGTTTGAGCAATCAGCCCCAGCATTTT
.	13	.	TRBV18	TRBJ2-7	CASSPRLEDEQYF	TGTGCCAGCTCACCCCGACTAGAGGACGAGCAGTACTTC
TRBD1	16	.	TRBV6-5	TRBJ1-5	CASSYSGTGRDQPQHF	TGTGCCAGCAGTTACTCCGGGACAGGGCGAGACCAGCCCCAGCATTTT
.	16	.	TRBV4-3	TRBJ2-2	CASSRRFGDGSGELFF	TGCGCCAGCAGCCGGCGCTTCGGGGATGGATCCGGGGAGCTGTTTTTT
TRBD2	15	.	TRBV14	TRBJ2-1	CASSLGTSGYNEQFF	TGTGCCAGCAGCCTAGGGACTAGCGGCTACAATGAGCAGTTCTTC
TRBD2	14	.	TRBV5-1	TRBJ2-3	CASSSAGGADTQYF	TGCGCCAGCAGCTCAGCGGGAGGGGCAGATACGCAGTATTTT
.	14	.	TRBV28	TRBJ1-1	CASSLFGWATEAFF	TGTGCCAGCAGTTTATTTGGGTGGGCCACTGAAGCTTTCTTT
TRBD1	13	few	TRBV19	TRBJ1-4	CAIRDRVDEKLFF	TGTGCCATCCGGGACAGGGTGGACGAAAAACTGTTTTTT
TRBD1	14	.	TRBV28	TRBJ1-4	CASRPGGVDEKLFF	TGTGCCAGCAGGCCAGGGGGTGTTGATGAAAAACTGTTTTTT
.	16	.	TRBV4-2	TRBJ2-7	CASSQDVRPLTGEQYF	TGTGCCAGCAGCCAAGATGTACGGCCCCTTACTGGCGAGCAGTACTTC
TRBD1	18	.	TRBV28	TRBJ1-5	CASSSSTRDRNSNQPQHF	TGTGCCAGCAGTTCATCCACACGGGACAGGAATAGCAATCAGCCCCAGCATTTT
.	14	.	TRBV6-1	TRBJ2-5	CASSEGQDFETQYF	TGTGCCAGCAGTGAAGGACAGGATTTCGAGACCCAGTACTTC